Sequencing of this TCR beta chain was carried out in a study of T cell responses to AZD1222 COVID-19 vaccine. Whole-study results and caveats: Spike-specific TCRs gained breadth and depth after people received two AZD1222 doses. Donors in the cohort were predominantly white British and more often female, and clonal diversity was possibly underestimated. Close to half of spike-specific TCRs reportedly recognize unmutated variant regions.

From germline, CDR1 is MNHEY and CDR2 SVGEGT. This CDR3 comprises 14 residues. V dropped 0 bases and J dropped 2 bases, with 7 bases sitting between them. There are a few counts of this clone. Its antigen is as yet unknown. Measured with immunoSEQ multiplex PCR; TCRdb has only the in-frame clones, and not every one. This sample carries about 170,000 clones, 80% to 90% of them seen once, and the ten largest clones take 6% to 8%. The sequence came from an adult in good health. The sequencing used peripheral blood, collected on day 0 of AZD1222 vaccination. The chain joins TRBV6-2 or TRBV6-3 to TRBJ1-1; no firm D call. The CDR3 DNA reads TGTGCCAGCAGTTACTCGGAGGAAAACACTGAAGCTTTCTTT. Its translation: CASSYSEENTEAFF.